The text below deals with one TCR beta chain. This entry comes from a study of cytomegalovirus exposure and HLA in healthy donors. The V segment lost 2 bases and the J segment 1 base; nucleotides outside the gene matches: 4. Germline V gene data show CDR1 as SGHDT and CDR2 as YYEEEE. The CDR3 loop spans 15 amino acids. The PCR had 60 Vbeta and 13 Jbeta primers. Repertoires were generated with immunoSEQ multiplex PCR, while TCRdb's copy carries only in-frame clones and drops some. The specimen's table records 65,000 to 80,000 clones. The sample comprised PBMCs. The chain has TRBV5-6 and TRBJ2-7; 9 bases map to TRBD1. The clonotype originates from a female donor in good health and CMV-seropositive. This chain's CDR3 is CASSFRDRESYEQYF. In DNA form, the CDR3 reads TGTGCCAGCAGCTTCCGGGACAGGGAGTCCTACGAGCAGTACTTC.